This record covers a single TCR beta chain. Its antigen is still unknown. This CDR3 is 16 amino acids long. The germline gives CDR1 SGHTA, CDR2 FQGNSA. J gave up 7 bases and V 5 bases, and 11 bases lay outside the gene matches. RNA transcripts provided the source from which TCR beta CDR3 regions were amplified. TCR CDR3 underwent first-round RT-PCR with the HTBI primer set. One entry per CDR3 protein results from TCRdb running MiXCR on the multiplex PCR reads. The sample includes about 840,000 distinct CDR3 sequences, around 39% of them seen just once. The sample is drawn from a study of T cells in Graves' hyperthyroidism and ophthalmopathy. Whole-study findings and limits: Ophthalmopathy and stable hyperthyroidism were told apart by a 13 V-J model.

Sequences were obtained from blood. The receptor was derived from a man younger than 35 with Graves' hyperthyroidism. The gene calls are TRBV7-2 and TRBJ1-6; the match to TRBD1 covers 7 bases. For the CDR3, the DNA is TGTGCCAGCAGCATCCGACAGGGCACTAAAAATTCACCCCTCCACTTT. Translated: CASSIRQGTKNSPLHF.